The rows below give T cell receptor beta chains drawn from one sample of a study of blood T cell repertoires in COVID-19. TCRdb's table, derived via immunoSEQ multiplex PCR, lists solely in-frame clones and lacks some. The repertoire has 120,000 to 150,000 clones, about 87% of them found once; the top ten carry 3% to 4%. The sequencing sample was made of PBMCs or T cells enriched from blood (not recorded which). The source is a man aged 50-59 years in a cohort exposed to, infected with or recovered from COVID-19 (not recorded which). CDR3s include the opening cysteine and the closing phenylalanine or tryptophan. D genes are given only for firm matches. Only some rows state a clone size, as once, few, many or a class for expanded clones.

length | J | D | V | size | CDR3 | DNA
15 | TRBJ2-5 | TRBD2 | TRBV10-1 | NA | CASSESWGLGETQYF | TGCGCCAGCAGTGAGTCTTGGGGACTAGGGGAGACCCAGTACTTC
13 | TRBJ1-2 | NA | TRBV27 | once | CASSVRDTDGYTF | TGTGCCAGCAGTGTCCGGGACACGGACGGCTACACCTTC
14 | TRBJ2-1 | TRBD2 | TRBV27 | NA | CASTPGLGYNEQFF | TGTGCCAGCACCCCGGGACTAGGGTACAATGAGCAGTTCTTC
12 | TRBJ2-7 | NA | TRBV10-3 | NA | CAIGRVTYEQYF | TGTGCCATCGGCAGGGTCACCTACGAGCAGTACTTC
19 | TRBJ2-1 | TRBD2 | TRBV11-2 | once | CASSLAWGSGGALYNEQFF | TGTGCCAGCAGCTTAGCTTGGGGTAGCGGGGGGGCACTCTACAATGAGCAGTTCTTC
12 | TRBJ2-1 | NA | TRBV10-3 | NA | CAISAGVNEQFF | TGTGCCATCAGTGCAGGGGTTAATGAGCAGTTCTTC
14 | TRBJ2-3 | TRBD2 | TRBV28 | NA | CASTLAGLGDTQYF | TGTGCCAGCACATTAGCGGGATTAGGGGATACGCAGTATTTT
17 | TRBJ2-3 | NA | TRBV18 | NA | CASSAIGGPGGTDTQYF | TGTGCCAGCTCAGCGATCGGGGGGCCGGGAGGCACAGATACGCAGTATTTT
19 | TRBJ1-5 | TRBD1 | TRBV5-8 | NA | CASSDRTGQGIGRNQPQHF | TGTGCCAGCAGCGATCGGACGGGACAGGGGATCGGGCGCAATCAGCCCCAGCATTTT
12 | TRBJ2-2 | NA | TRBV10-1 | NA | CASSHGTGELFF | TGCGCCAGCAGTCACGGCACCGGGGAGCTGTTTTTT
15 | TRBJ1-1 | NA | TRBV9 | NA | CASSATLGPGTEAFF | TGTGCCAGCAGCGCCACTCTGGGCCCTGGGACTGAAGCTTTCTTT
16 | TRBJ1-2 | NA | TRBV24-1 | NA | CATSDNSGQTNYGYTF | TGTGCCACCAGTGATAACTCCGGACAGACAAACTATGGCTACACCTTC
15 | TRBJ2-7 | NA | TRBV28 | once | CASSPGDGPRDEQYF | TGTGCCAGCAGTCCGGGGGACGGTCCACGGGACGAGCAGTACTTC
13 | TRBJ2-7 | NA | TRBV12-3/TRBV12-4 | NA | CVSGVGFTNEQYF | TGTGTCTCGGGGGTCGGTTTTACCAACGAGCAGTACTTC
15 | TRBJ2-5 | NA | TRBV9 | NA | CASSQGGAELETQYF | TGTGCCAGCAGCCAGGGTGGAGCAGAGCTAGAGACCCAGTACTTC
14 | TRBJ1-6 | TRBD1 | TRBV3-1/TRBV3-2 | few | CASSPGTDNSPLHF | TGTGCCAGCAGTCCCGGGACAGATAATTCACCCCTCCACTTT
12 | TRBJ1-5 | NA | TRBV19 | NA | CASSILNQPQHF | TGTGCCAGTAGTATCTTAAATCAGCCCCAGCATTTT